Listed below are T cell receptor beta chains from one sample, sequenced in a study of cytomegalovirus exposure and HLA in healthy donors. Assay: immunoSEQ multiplex PCR; the TCRdb copy retains only in-frame clones and omits some. The data show some 170,000 clones, with more than 65% seen just once and roughly 1.2% held by the top ten. Material for sequencing was PBMCs. These receptors came from a woman aged 45-65 years in good health and CMV-seronegative. Each CDR3 is given with its conserved first and last residue. A D gene is named only where the DNA matches it firmly. A row's size may be missing; if present it is once, few, many or a size class.

abundance: -; v_gene: TRBV5-5; d_gene: TRBD1; j_gene: TRBJ2-6; CDR3nt: TGTGCCAGCAGCTTCCAGGGGGCGGGAGGGGCCAACGTCCTGACTTTC; CDR3aa: CASSFQGAGGANVLTF
abundance: -; v_gene: TRBV9; d_gene: TRBD1; j_gene: TRBJ1-3; CDR3nt: TGTGCCAGCAGTCGTTGGGACAGCTTGGGGAACACCATATATTTT; CDR3aa: CASSRWDSLGNTIYF
abundance: -; v_gene: TRBV28; d_gene: TRBD2; j_gene: TRBJ2-1; CDR3nt: TGTGCCAGCAGCACGCCATCCGGGACTAGGGGTTATGAGCAGTTCTTC; CDR3aa: CASSTPSGTRGYEQFF
abundance: -; v_gene: TRBV5-1; d_gene: -; j_gene: TRBJ1-1; CDR3nt: TGCGCCAGCAGCTTGACGGTGCAGGGGACCACTGAAGCTTTCTTT; CDR3aa: CASSLTVQGTTEAFF
abundance: -; v_gene: TRBV15; d_gene: -; j_gene: TRBJ2-3; CDR3nt: TGTGCCACCAGCAAGACGGACAGTAGCACAGATACGCAGTATTTT; CDR3aa: CATSKTDSSTDTQYF
abundance: -; v_gene: TRBV5-1; d_gene: TRBD1; j_gene: TRBJ1-4; CDR3nt: TGCGCCAGCAGCTTGCGGGGACAGGTTGGCGGGGAAAAACTGTTTTTT; CDR3aa: CASSLRGQVGGEKLFF
abundance: -; v_gene: TRBV5-1; d_gene: TRBD2; j_gene: TRBJ2-1; CDR3nt: TGCGCCAGCAGCCAACGTCTAGCGGGTAACAATGAGCAGTTCTTC; CDR3aa: CASSQRLAGNNEQFF
abundance: -; v_gene: TRBV10-3; d_gene: TRBD1; j_gene: TRBJ1-6; CDR3nt: TGTGCCATCAGTGAGGGATACAGGGGGCTTACTGAGGGGATGGCCCTCCACTTT; CDR3aa: CAISEGYRGLTEGMALHF
abundance: -; v_gene: TRBV7-3; d_gene: -; j_gene: TRBJ2-1; CDR3nt: TGTGCCAGCAGTATGGGGGGCAATGAGCAGTTCTTC; CDR3aa: CASSMGGNEQFF
abundance: -; v_gene: TRBV28; d_gene: TRBD1; j_gene: TRBJ1-2; CDR3nt: TGTGCCAGCAGGGCGGGACAGGGGTTGTACTATGGCTACACCTTC; CDR3aa: CASRAGQGLYYGYTF
abundance: -; v_gene: TRBV4-3; d_gene: -; j_gene: TRBJ1-4; CDR3nt: TGCGCCAGCAGCCGCACTTACGGACCCGCAACTAGTGAAAAACTGTTTTTT; CDR3aa: CASSRTYGPATSEKLFF
abundance: -; v_gene: TRBV7-6; d_gene: -; j_gene: TRBJ2-3; CDR3nt: TGTGCCAGCAGCCTTGGACTGTTCCCGGATACGCAGTATTTT; CDR3aa: CASSLGLFPDTQYF
abundance: -; v_gene: TRBV18; d_gene: TRBD2; j_gene: TRBJ2-7; CDR3nt: TGTGCCAGCTCAAAGGGACTAGCGGGCTCCTACGAGCAGTACTTC; CDR3aa: CASSKGLAGSYEQYF
abundance: -; v_gene: TRBV4-2; d_gene: -; j_gene: TRBJ2-5; CDR3nt: TGTGCCAGCAGCCAAGAAAGAGGTAGCGGCCAAGAGACCCAGTACTTC; CDR3aa: CASSQERGSGQETQYF
abundance: -; v_gene: TRBV15; d_gene: -; j_gene: TRBJ2-7; CDR3nt: TGTGCCACCAGCAGAGATACGGGGACAAGCTCCTACGAGCAGTACTTC; CDR3aa: CATSRDTGTSSYEQYF
abundance: once; v_gene: TRBV9; d_gene: TRBD2; j_gene: TRBJ2-7; CDR3nt: TGTGCCAGCAGCGTAAGTCAGCGGGGGAACTTCAGGCAGTACTTC; CDR3aa: CASSVSQRGNFRQYF
abundance: -; v_gene: TRBV16; d_gene: TRBD2; j_gene: TRBJ2-7; CDR3nt: TGTGCCAGCAGCCAATGGGCTAGCGGGGGGACCTACGAGCAGTACTTC; CDR3aa: CASSQWASGGTYEQYF
abundance: -; v_gene: TRBV5-1; d_gene: -; j_gene: TRBJ2-2; CDR3nt: TGCGCCAGCAGCCAGAACACCGGGGAGCTGTTTTTT; CDR3aa: CASSQNTGELFF
abundance: -; v_gene: TRBV7-8; d_gene: -; j_gene: TRBJ1-4; CDR3nt: TGTGCCAGCAGCTTAGCCCCCAGGGACTATAATGAAAAACTGTTTTTT; CDR3aa: CASSLAPRDYNEKLFF
abundance: -; v_gene: TRBV18; d_gene: -; j_gene: TRBJ2-3; CDR3nt: TGTGCCAGCTCGCTAAGGGAGAGTACGCAGTATTTT; CDR3aa: CASSLRESTQYF
abundance: -; v_gene: TRBV30; d_gene: -; j_gene: TRBJ2-7; CDR3nt: TGTGCCTGGAGTAGACAGTCCTACGAGCAGTACTTC; CDR3aa: CAWSRQSYEQYF
abundance: once; v_gene: TRBV7-6; d_gene: -; j_gene: TRBJ1-1; CDR3nt: TGTGCCAGCAGCAGGGGCCCTATGAACACTGAAGCTTTCTTT; CDR3aa: CASSRGPMNTEAFF
abundance: -; v_gene: TRBV20-1; d_gene: -; j_gene: TRBJ1-1; CDR3nt: TGCAGTGCTGGGGGGGATTTTGAAGCTTTCTTT; CDR3aa: CSAGGDFEAFF
abundance: -; v_gene: TRBV10-1; d_gene: TRBD1; j_gene: TRBJ1-2; CDR3nt: TGCGCCAGCAGTACCGACAGGGCCTATGGCTACACCTTC; CDR3aa: CASSTDRAYGYTF
abundance: -; v_gene: TRBV7-2; d_gene: -; j_gene: TRBJ1-5; CDR3nt: TGTGCCAGCAGTGGACAGTATCAGCCCCAGCATTTT; CDR3aa: CASSGQYQPQHF
abundance: few; v_gene: TRBV11-2; d_gene: TRBD1; j_gene: TRBJ2-7; CDR3nt: TGTGCCAGCAGTTTCAGGGGGAGTTCCTACGAGCAGTACTTC; CDR3aa: CASSFRGSSYEQYF